A selection of T cell receptor beta chains follows, all from one sample in a study of shared clonotypes between healthy human individuals. Sequenced by immunoSEQ multiplex PCR; TCRdb stores in-frame clones only, minus some. Of millions of clones in the sample, around 94% are singletons; the top ten hold roughly 0.14%. Sequenced material: naive CD4+ T cells sorted from blood. These receptors came from a man aged 18 to 35 in good health. CDR3s include the opening cysteine and the closing phenylalanine or tryptophan. Fields, in order: J gene, D gene, V gene, clone size, CDR3 DNA, CDR3 protein. A D gene is named only where the DNA matches it firmly. Size tells how often a clone was seen (once, few, many) or the class of an expanded clone, and some rows leave it out.

j_call: TRBJ1-4
d_call: TRBD1
v_call: TRBV30
clone_size: -
cdr3_nt: TGTGCCTGGAGTGCTGACTCGACAGGGCGAGAAAAACTGTTTTTT
cdr3_aa: CAWSADSTGREKLFF

j_call: TRBJ2-7
d_call: -
v_call: TRBV28
clone_size: once
cdr3_nt: TGTGCCAGCAGTTTAGAGGGATTGGGGGCGTCCTACGAGCAGTACTTC
cdr3_aa: CASSLEGLGASYEQYF

j_call: TRBJ2-3
d_call: -
v_call: TRBV6-4
clone_size: -
cdr3_nt: TGTGCCACCCCCAGGTCTGCACGTACGCAGTATTTT
cdr3_aa: CATPRSARTQYF

j_call: TRBJ2-1
d_call: -
v_call: TRBV2
clone_size: -
cdr3_nt: TGTGCCAGCAGTAGAGAACAAAGCTCCTACAATGAGCAGTTCTTC
cdr3_aa: CASSREQSSYNEQFF

j_call: TRBJ2-3
d_call: TRBD2
v_call: TRBV7-2
clone_size: -
cdr3_nt: TGTGCCAGCAGCTTATTTCGGGCGGGAGGGCCTGCGCAGTATTTT
cdr3_aa: CASSLFRAGGPAQYF

j_call: TRBJ2-1
d_call: -
v_call: TRBV10-3
clone_size: -
cdr3_nt: TGTGCCATCAGTGAGTCCTGGCGCGGGACCAATGAGCAGTTCTTC
cdr3_aa: CAISESWRGTNEQFF

j_call: TRBJ2-1
d_call: -
v_call: TRBV30
clone_size: -
cdr3_nt: TGTGCGCTACGGGGGGCCAGGAATGAGCAGTTCTTC
cdr3_aa: CALRGARNEQFF

j_call: TRBJ2-1
d_call: -
v_call: TRBV30
clone_size: -
cdr3_nt: TGTGCCCGGAGTGTATTGAACGACAATGGGCAGTTCTTC
cdr3_aa: CARSVLNDNGQFF

j_call: TRBJ2-1
d_call: -
v_call: TRBV4-3
clone_size: -
cdr3_nt: TGCGCCAGCAGCCAAGACAAGGGGCGCAATGAGCAGTTCTTC
cdr3_aa: CASSQDKGRNEQFF

j_call: TRBJ1-1
d_call: TRBD1
v_call: TRBV6-6
clone_size: -
cdr3_nt: TGTGCCAGCAGTTACCCTCGACAGGGGCATATTGAAGCTTTCTTT
cdr3_aa: CASSYPRQGHIEAFF

j_call: TRBJ2-7
d_call: -
v_call: TRBV5-6
clone_size: -
cdr3_nt: TGTGCCAGCAGCTTTGTACGGACCTACGAGCAGTACTTC
cdr3_aa: CASSFVRTYEQYF

j_call: TRBJ2-7
d_call: TRBD2
v_call: TRBV6-5
clone_size: -
cdr3_nt: TGTGCCAGCTCAGGGAGGGACGAGCAGTACTTC
cdr3_aa: CASSGRDEQYF

j_call: TRBJ1-2
d_call: -
v_call: TRBV7-9
clone_size: -
cdr3_nt: TGTGCCAGCAGCTTTAGTACCGGGTCCGCAGGCTACACCTTC
cdr3_aa: CASSFSTGSAGYTF

j_call: TRBJ1-2
d_call: -
v_call: TRBV5-5
clone_size: -
cdr3_nt: TGTGCCAGCAGCATAGGACACTTCTATGGCTACACCTTC
cdr3_aa: CASSIGHFYGYTF

j_call: TRBJ1-1
d_call: -
v_call: TRBV5-1
clone_size: few
cdr3_nt: TGCGCCAGCAGCACAGACACTGAAGCTTTCTTT
cdr3_aa: CASSTDTEAFF

j_call: TRBJ2-3
d_call: -
v_call: TRBV18
clone_size: -
cdr3_nt: TGTGCCAGCTCACCACCTTCTGGCAGCTCCGGCACAGATACGCAGTATTTT
cdr3_aa: CASSPPSGSSGTDTQYF

j_call: TRBJ2-6
d_call: -
v_call: TRBV5-1
clone_size: -
cdr3_nt: TGCGCCAGCATACAAGGTCCCTCTGGGGCCAACGTCCTGACTTTC
cdr3_aa: CASIQGPSGANVLTF

j_call: TRBJ1-4
d_call: -
v_call: TRBV5-1
clone_size: -
cdr3_nt: TGCGCCAGCAGCCTGACGGAACCAACTAATGAAAAACTGTTTTTT
cdr3_aa: CASSLTEPTNEKLFF

j_call: TRBJ2-1
d_call: -
v_call: TRBV14
clone_size: -
cdr3_nt: TGTGCCAGCAGTCTAGCTTACAATGAGCAGTTCTTC
cdr3_aa: CASSLAYNEQFF

j_call: TRBJ2-7
d_call: TRBD2
v_call: TRBV5-4
clone_size: -
cdr3_nt: TGTGCCAGCAGCTTGGGAGGGACTAGCGGGACTAGCGAGCAGTACTTC
cdr3_aa: CASSLGGTSGTSEQYF

j_call: TRBJ1-1
d_call: -
v_call: TRBV2
clone_size: -
cdr3_nt: TGTGCCAGCAGTAACAGGAAGAACACTGAAGCTTTCTTT
cdr3_aa: CASSNRKNTEAFF

j_call: TRBJ2-4
d_call: TRBD2
v_call: TRBV9
clone_size: -
cdr3_nt: TGTGCCAGCAGCGTAGACCCACTAGCGGAAAACCAGATAGCCAAAAACATTCAGTACTTC
cdr3_aa: CASSVDPLAENQIAKNIQYF

j_call: TRBJ2-7
d_call: -
v_call: TRBV28
clone_size: -
cdr3_nt: TGTGCCAGCAGTTCTGACTACGAGCAGTACTTC
cdr3_aa: CASSSDYEQYF

j_call: TRBJ2-7
d_call: TRBD2
v_call: TRBV11-2
clone_size: -
cdr3_nt: TGTGCCAGCAGCTTAGCCACTAGCGCCACCTACGAGCAGTACTTC
cdr3_aa: CASSLATSATYEQYF

j_call: TRBJ2-3
d_call: TRBD2
v_call: TRBV5-1
clone_size: -
cdr3_nt: TGCGCCAGCAGCTTGGTGGCTAGCGGGAGTATAACGGATACGCAGTATTTT
cdr3_aa: CASSLVASGSITDTQYF

j_call: TRBJ1-1
d_call: -
v_call: TRBV5-1
clone_size: -
cdr3_nt: TGCGCCAGCAGCTTGGAATCTCCCACTGAAGCTTTCTTT
cdr3_aa: CASSLESPTEAFF

j_call: TRBJ2-5
d_call: -
v_call: TRBV2
clone_size: -
cdr3_nt: TGTGCAGATAGGACAGAAGAGACCCAGTACTTC
cdr3_aa: CADRTEETQYF

j_call: TRBJ1-2
d_call: -
v_call: TRBV19
clone_size: -
cdr3_nt: TGTGCCAGTAGCACCAGTCCCGGGACATCTACCTCATTTAACTATGGCTACACCTTC
cdr3_aa: CASSTSPGTSTSFNYGYTF

j_call: TRBJ1-3
d_call: -
v_call: TRBV18
clone_size: -
cdr3_nt: TGTGCCAGCTCACCCCTGGACTCCGCAGACACCATATATTTT
cdr3_aa: CASSPLDSADTIYF

j_call: TRBJ1-6
d_call: TRBD1
v_call: TRBV14
clone_size: -
cdr3_nt: TGTGCCAGCAGGTTTGGACAGGGTAATTCACCCCTCCACTTT
cdr3_aa: CASRFGQGNSPLHF

j_call: TRBJ2-5
d_call: -
v_call: TRBV5-4
clone_size: -
cdr3_nt: TGTGCCAGCAGCTTGGGCCGACAAAGCCAAGAGACCCAGTACTTC
cdr3_aa: CASSLGRQSQETQYF